One sample yielded the 9 T cell receptor beta chains listed below, sequenced in a study of blood T cell repertoires in COVID-19. The protocol was immunoSEQ multiplex PCR, while the TCRdb copy is restricted to in-frame clones and leaves out a portion. Here the sample spans 150,000 to 190,000 clones, 80% being singletons. Source material: peripheral blood. The origin of the receptors is a man aged 55 to 70 with acute or convalescent COVID-19.

The chain joins TRBV30 to TRBJ2-3; 10 bases align to TRBD2. The CDR3 has 13 amino acids. CDR1 and CDR2 (germline): GTSNPN, SVGIG (reference sequence). With V trimmed by 7 bases and J by 2 bases, 3 bases remained unmatched. The CDR3 spells CASLAGNTDTQYF. CDR3 DNA sequence: TGTGCCTCACTAGCGGGGAACACAGATACGCAGTATTTT.

The rearrangement links TRBV28 to TRBJ2-5, with TRBD1 matching 8 bases. V lost 6 bases and J lost 7; bases outside the gene matches: 10. The CDR3 is made up of 14 amino acids. The germline V gene has CDR1 MDHEN and CDR2 SYDVKM. The CDR3 loop reads CASSRDRGVWTQYF. The CDR3 region has the DNA TGTGCCAGCAGCCGTGACAGGGGTGTTTGGACCCAGTACTTC.

DNA of the CDR3: TGTGCCAGCACCATCCGGGGACAGGGCTCCTACGAGCAGTACTTC. This codes for CASTIRGQGSYEQYF. The chain is built from TRBV6-5 and TRBJ2-7, with TRBD1 matching over 9 bases. Germline trimming cut 7 bases from V and 0 bases from J; bases unmatched to any gene: 7. The CDR3 runs to 15 residues. The germline gives CDR1 MNHEY, CDR2 SVGAGI.

This clone was recorded only once. The chain joins TRBV7-2 to TRBJ2-3; D perhaps matches TRBD2 (6 bases). Germline V gene lookup returns CDR1 SGHTA and CDR2 FQGNSA. Between the trimmed V and J ends, which lost 1 base and 6 bases, there was a span of 17 bases. The CDR3 has 16 residues. The DNA of the CDR3 is TGTGCCAGCAGCTTAGTTGGGAGCGGGTCAGGGGATACGCAGTATTTT. Residues: CASSLVGSGSGDTQYF.

This chain joins TRBV19 and TRBJ1-3; D gene unclear. The ends were cut back, 1 base at V and 2 bases at J, with 6 bases in the middle. This CDR3 is 14 amino acids long. Germline CDR1 is LNHDA and CDR2 is SQIVND (reference sequence). The DNA for the CDR3 is TGTGCCAGTAGTATAGCCCTTGCTGGAAACACCATATATTTT. This translates into CASSIALAGNTIYF.

This chain uses TRBV20-1 with TRBJ2-4; TRBD2 matches at 13 bases. The V gene's germline CDR1 is DFQATT and CDR2 SNEGSKA (reference sequence). This CDR3 is 17 amino acids long. V gave up 3 bases and J gave up 4 bases; unmatched junction bases: 9. In DNA form, the CDR3 reads TGCAGTGCTAGTTTTTCCACGACTAGCGGGGGGAAAAACATTCAGTACTTC. Translation: CSASFSTTSGGKNIQYF.

This chain connects TRBV10-3 to TRBJ2-7; no clear D. Germline values: CDR1 ENHRY, CDR2 SYGVKD. This CDR3 comprises 13 residues. Trimming took 3 bases from V and 0 from J, leaving 6 bases between them. The CDR3 nucleotides are TGTGCCATCAGTGATCCAGACTCCTACGAGCAGTACTTC. Its protein product is CAISDPDSYEQYF.

The CDR3 DNA sequence: TGTGCCAGCAGTCAAGGCACGGGACAGTATAATTCACCCCTCCACTTT. Its translation is CASSQGTGQYNSPLHF. The chain joins TRBV2 to TRBJ1-6; TRBD1 agrees at 7 bases. The CDR3 runs to 16 residues. The junction had 8 bases not matched to a gene; V was cut back by 5 bases and J by 4 bases. Germline V gene sequence: CDR1 SNHLY, CDR2 FYNNEI.

The V call is TRBV9, the J call TRBJ2-3; TRBD1 matches 8 bases. The V gene end was trimmed by 5 bases and the J gene end by 2 bases; junction bases not matched to a gene: 4. CDR3 length: 14 amino acids. CDR1 is SGDLS, CDR2 YYNGEE, per germline. The CDR3 reads CASRPGQDTDTQYF. The CDR3 bases are TGTGCCAGCAGGCCGGGACAGGACACAGATACGCAGTATTTT.